The T cell receptor beta chain under discussion was sequenced for a study of response to subunit inactivated influenza vaccine. CDR3 length: 12 amino acids. Trimming took off 5 bases at V and 6 bases at J, with 13 bases between the two ends. Germline values: CDR1 DFQATT, CDR2 SNEGSKA (reference sequence). Study-level results: Only a handful of new T cells, the authors suggested, are recruited with each seasonal influenza vaccination.

This clonotype occurred a few times. Its target is unknown. Each CDR3 protein gets one entry after TCRdb re-called the RT-PCR reads with MiXCR. Of about 530,000 distinct CDR3 sequences detected, about 10% appear once; the ten largest clones hold roughly 10%. The V gene is TRBV20-1, the J gene TRBJ1-1, with D possibly TRBD1 on 5 matching bases. The sample here was PBMCs from blood, taken on the day of vaccination. This TCR derives from a man aged 50 to 59 who received an inactivated influenza vaccine. CDR3 nucleotides: TGCAGTGCTCTACCAGGGTTGGCTGAAGCTTTCTTT. This sequence encodes CSALPGLAEAFF.